The 30 T cell receptor beta chains given below trace back to one sample, sequenced in a study of PD-1 and CTLA-4 blockade in melanoma. Generated by immunoSEQ multiplex PCR, the TCRdb table keeps only in-frame clones and is missing some. In the table there are some 29,000 clones, 85% to 90% of which are singletons. The sequencing here drew on CD8+ T cells from peripheral blood, taken before anti-PD-1 treatment. The receptors shown here come from a human donor with melanoma.

The rearrangement uses TRBV13 and TRBJ1-1; no reliable D call. The V end lost 0 bases, the J end lost 1 base, and 3 bases lay between the germline ends. The CDR3 runs to 13 residues. Germline-derived CDR1 and CDR2 are PRHDT and FYEKMQ (reference sequence). CDR3 nucleotide sequence: TGTGCCAGCAGCTTAGGTGCGAACACTGAAGCTTTCTTT. Translating it yields CASSLGANTEAFF.

The chain joins TRBV10-3 to TRBJ1-3; D unresolved. This CDR3 spans 14 amino acids. Germline CDR1 reads ENHRY; CDR2 reads SYGVKD. V dropped 0 bases and J dropped 2 bases, with 5 bases sitting between them. CDR3 DNA sequence: TGTGCCATCAGTGAGTCGGGAACTGGAAACACCATATATTTT. This translates into CAISESGTGNTIYF.

The genes are TRBV13 and TRBJ2-1; 9 nucleotides agree with TRBD1. With V trimmed by 1 base and J by 7 bases, 5 bases remained unmatched. Per germline, CDR1 PRHDT and CDR2 FYEKMQ (reference sequence). This CDR3 contains 15 residues. Here the CDR3 reads CASSLEGQGGNEQFF. CDR3 sequence (DNA): TGTGCCAGCAGCTTAGAGGGACAGGGTGGAAATGAGCAGTTCTTC.

The J gene is TRBJ2-7, the V gene TRBV5-1; D gene uncertain. This CDR3 is 14 amino acids long. Trimming removed 0 bases at V and 2 bases at J, with 9 bases between. The germline gives CDR1 SGHRS, CDR2 YFSETQ. The CDR3 DNA is TGCGCCAGCAGCTTGGAGGGCCCCCCCTACGAGCAGTACTTC. Translating it yields CASSLEGPPYEQYF.

Here the CDR3 reads CASSVRNEKLFF. The CDR3 DNA follows: TGTGCCAGCAGCGTCAGAAATGAAAAACTGTTTTTT. V usage is TRBV7-9 and J usage is TRBJ1-4; D unclear. The CDR3 has 12 residues. The germline CDR1 and CDR2 sequences are SEHNR and FQNEAQ (reference sequence). Trimming cost V 5 bases and J 5 bases, with 6 bases left between them.

The chain couples TRBV5-1 to TRBJ2-7; 8 positions match TRBD1. V gave up 4 bases and J gave up 3 bases; unmatched junction bases: 6. The CDR3 sequence is 14 residues long. Germline V lookup: CDR1 SGHRS, CDR2 YFSETQ. Here the CDR3 DNA reads TGCGCCAGCAGCCAAGGGACAGGCCACTACGAGCAGTACTTC. Protein sequence: CASSQGTGHYEQYF.

This chain connects TRBV9 to TRBJ2-1; 7 bases align to TRBD1. Germline CDR1 and CDR2: SGDLS and YYNGEE. Trimming took 3 bases from V and 0 from J; bases not matched to a gene: 6. The CDR3 loop spans 16 amino acids. Here the CDR3 DNA reads TGTGCCAGCAGCGCCCTGACAGGGTACTCCTACAATGAGCAGTTCTTC. It specifies CASSALTGYSYNEQFF.

The chain couples TRBV6-5 to TRBJ1-1; 8 bases are a match to TRBD1. CDR1 MNHEY and CDR2 SVGAGI come from the germline V gene. After removal of 3 bases from V and 3 bases from J, the junction contained 9 bases not matched to a gene. CDR3 length: 16 amino acids. For the CDR3, the DNA is TGTGCCAGCAGTTATCCTCTACAGGGGGGGCACACTGAAGCTTTCTTT. Encoded protein: CASSYPLQGGHTEAFF.

The chain couples TRBV12-3 or TRBV12-4 to TRBJ2-7; D is unresolved. Deletions cut 2 bases from V and 5 bases from J, with 7 bases between. The CDR3 spans 12 residues. CDR3 sequence reads: CASSLTGNEQYF. The CDR3 coding sequence is TGTGCCAGCAGTTTAACGGGTAACGAGCAGTACTTC.

The chain is built from TRBV28 and TRBJ2-7, with D possibly matching TRBD2 (6 bases). The V end was cut by 3 bases, the J end by 3 bases, with 12 bases between. This CDR3 is 14 amino acids long. Germline CDR1 MDHEN, CDR2 SYDVKM. In DNA, the CDR3 is TGTGCCAGCAGTTTTAGGGACTCGATCTACGAGCAGTACTTC. This sequence encodes CASSFRDSIYEQYF.

V is TRBV27 and J is TRBJ2-1, with a weak D call TRBD2 (6 bases). Trimming removed 4 bases at V and 10 bases at J, with 23 bases between. Germline CDR1 reads MNHEY; CDR2 reads SMNVEV (reference sequence). The CDR3 extends over 16 amino acids. This CDR3 is CASSSIRGRTFGEQFF. CDR3 coding DNA: TGTGCCAGCAGTTCCATAAGAGGGAGGACTTTCGGGGAGCAGTTCTTC.

This sequence joins TRBV5-8 and TRBJ2-1; the match to TRBD2 covers 8 bases. Unmatched junction bases numbered 13, after V lost 7 bases and J lost 7 bases. Germline V gives CDR1 SGHTS, CDR2 YDEGEE. CDR3 size: 15 residues. CDR3 nucleotides: TGTGCCAGCTCGGGGGGGGAGGGCCTTTCGAATGAGCAGTTCTTC. Translated: CASSGGEGLSNEQFF.

The chain employs TRBV11-2 and TRBJ2-1; D may match TRBD1 or TRBD2 (6 bases each). This CDR3 has 13 amino acids. V dropped 5 bases and J dropped 15 bases, with 20 bases sitting between them. Germline assignment: CDR1 SGHAT and CDR2 FQNNGV. The CDR3 sequence is CASSPLGGRTLFF. The DNA for the CDR3 is TGTGCCAGCAGCCCGCTTGGGGGGCGAACTCTGTTCTTC.

The rearrangement uses TRBV25-1 and TRBJ1-1; unclear D gene. V lost 4 bases to trimming and J lost 8 bases, with 8 bases between them. In germline, CDR1 is MGHDK, CDR2 SYGVNS. The CDR3 loop spans 11 amino acids. The CDR3 bases are TGTGCCAGCAGTGGAAACAGAGAAGCTTTCTTT. Amino acids: CASSGNREAFF.

This clone was seen just once. J is TRBJ1-2 and V is TRBV6-5, with 7 positions matching TRBD1. V dropped 5 bases and J dropped 3; count of bases not matched to a gene: 9. The CDR3 contains 15 residues. The germline CDR1 and CDR2 sequences are MNHEY and SVGAGI. In DNA form, the CDR3 reads TGTGCCAGCAGTCGGCAGGGGGGATACGACTATGGCTACACCTTC. It specifies CASSRQGGYDYGYTF.

The chain recombines TRBV29-1 with TRBJ1-3; weak D call: TRBD1 (5 bases). The CDR3 runs 12 residues. Germline V gene data show CDR1 as SQVTM and CDR2 as ANQGSEA. Trimming cost V 5 bases and J 4 bases, with 9 bases left between them. CDR3 sequence reads: CSVRGVGNTIYF. The CDR3 bases are TGCAGCGTTCGGGGGGTGGGAAACACCATATATTTT.

The chain recombines TRBV27 with TRBJ1-1; 8 bases line up with TRBD1. The CDR3 contains 14 residues. Germline CDR1 is MNHEY and CDR2 is SMNVEV (reference sequence). The junction had 1 base not matched to a gene; V was cut back by 3 bases and J by 1 base. CDR3: CASSFGTGNTEAFF. As DNA, the CDR3 is TGTGCCAGCAGTTTCGGGACAGGGAACACTGAAGCTTTCTTT.

The chain is built from TRBV10-2 and TRBJ1-3; unclear D gene. Germline V gives CDR1 WSHSY, CDR2 SAAADI. V was cut by 7 bases and J by 2 bases, with 9 bases left in between. The CDR3 sequence is 13 residues long. For the CDR3, the DNA is TGCGCCAGCACCGGTGCAGCTGGAAACACCATATATTTT. Protein sequence: CASTGAAGNTIYF.

V usage is TRBV13 and J usage is TRBJ2-1; TRBD2 matches 9 bases. Germline loops: CDR1 PRHDT, CDR2 FYEKMQ (reference sequence). The junction had 8 bases not matched to a gene; V was cut back by 4 bases and J by 4 bases. This CDR3 is 16 amino acids long. CDR3 sequence (DNA): TGTGCCAGCAGCTCACCGGGACTAGCCGAGTACAATGAGCAGTTCTTC. Amino acid sequence: CASSSPGLAEYNEQFF. The variable domain in full, with the rest retrieved from reference TRBV13 and TRBJ2-1, is AAGVIQSPRHLIKEKRETATLKCYPIPRHDTVYWYQQGPGQDPQFLISFYEKMQSDKGSIPDRFSAQQFSDYHSELNMSSLELGDSALYFCASSSPGLAEYNEQFFGPGTRLTVL.

This chain joins TRBV7-6 and TRBJ2-5, with 11 bases identical to TRBD2. The germline V gene encodes CDR1 SGHVS and CDR2 FNYEAQ. The CDR3 loop spans 14 amino acids. J lost 3 bases, V lost 6 bases, and 3 bases had no gene match. This CDR3 reads CASSISGGEETQYF. CDR3 DNA: TGTGCCAGCAGTATTAGCGGGGGGGAAGAGACCCAGTACTTC.

The CDR3 sequence: CASSFGGPPYNEQFF. As DNA, the CDR3 is TGTGCCAGCAGCTTCGGGGGGCCCCCTTACAATGAGCAGTTCTTC. The chain has TRBV7-3 and TRBJ2-1; D is possibly TRBD2 (7 bases). Trimming took off 3 bases at V and 4 bases at J, with 13 bases between the two ends. CDR1 is SGHTA, CDR2 FQGTGA, per germline. The CDR3 is 15 residues long. Variable domain in full (rest from reference TRBV7-3 and TRBJ2-1): GAGVSQTPSNKVTEKGKYVELRCDPISGHTALYWYRQSLGQGPEFLIYFQGTGAADDSGLPNDRFFAVRPEGSVSTLKIQRTERGDSAVYLCASSFGGPPYNEQFFGPGTRLTVL.

This chain joins TRBV12-5 and TRBJ2-3, with D perhaps TRBD2 (6 bases). Trimming stripped 5 bases from V and 3 bases from J, with 15 bases between. Germline loops: CDR1 LGHNT, CDR2 FRNRAP. The CDR3 consists of 15 residues. CDR3 region: CASGVGGQGTDTQYF. The CDR3 DNA reads TGTGCTAGTGGTGTTGGAGGGCAGGGAACAGATACGCAGTATTTT.

The chain is built from TRBV6-1 and TRBJ1-5; D gene uncertain. The V end lost 2 bases, the J end lost 0 bases, and 20 bases lay between the germline ends. Germline values: CDR1 MNHNS, CDR2 SASEGT. The CDR3 spans 19 residues. For the CDR3, the DNA is TGTGCCAGCAGTGAATTTAATTGGGTTTCAATATCTAGCAATCAGCCCCAGCATTTT. Translated, it gives CASSEFNWVSISSNQPQHF.

The J gene is TRBJ1-3, the V gene TRBV2; D is ambiguous. Trimming cost V 3 bases and J 0 bases, with 6 bases left between them. The CDR3 has 14 residues. Germline V lookup: CDR1 SNHLY, CDR2 FYNNEI. Here the CDR3 reads CASSELGSGNTIYF. The CDR3 nucleotides are TGTGCCAGCAGTGAGCTGGGCTCTGGAAACACCATATATTTT.

This clone was counted a few times. J is TRBJ2-3 and V is TRBV7-3, with D hard to call. Germline V gives CDR1 SGHTA, CDR2 FQGTGA. V lost 0 bases, J lost 2 bases, and 9 bases lay in between. This CDR3 contains 15 residues. The CDR3 DNA follows: TGTGCCAGCAGCTTAACCGACTCTTACACAGATACGCAGTATTTT. Its translation: CASSLTDSYTDTQYF.

The V and J genes are TRBV6-5 and TRBJ2-2; 8 bases are a match to TRBD1. V trimming: 8 bases; J trimming: 6 bases; junction bases outside the gene matches: 11. This CDR3 contains 15 residues. CDR1 and CDR2 from the germline V gene are MNHEY and SVGAGI. In nucleotides, the CDR3 is TGTGCCAGCCGGAACCCCGAGACAGGGGCCGGGGAGCTGTTTTTT. As protein: CASRNPETGAGELFF.

This CDR3 reads CASSVSPDGSNTDTQYF. As DNA, the CDR3 is TGTGCCAGCAGCGTATCGCCGGACGGTTCCAACACAGATACGCAGTATTTT. The V call is TRBV9, the J call TRBJ2-3, with D unclear. The CDR3 spans 17 residues. Trimming left V 1 base short and J 2 bases short, with 17 bases between. From germline, CDR1 is SGDLS and CDR2 YYNGEE.

The J gene is TRBJ2-1, the V gene TRBV7-9; 7 bases align to TRBD2. The CDR3 runs 15 residues. Per the germline V gene, CDR1 is SEHNR and CDR2 is FQNEAQ (reference sequence). V gave up 0 bases and J gave up 4 bases; unmatched junction bases: 3. This CDR3 reads CASSLALAEYNEQFF. The DNA of the CDR3 is TGTGCCAGCAGCTTAGCGCTAGCGGAATACAATGAGCAGTTCTTC. Full variable domain (outside the CDR3, taken from reference TRBV7-9 and TRBJ2-1): DTGVSQNPRHKITKRGQNVTFRCDPISEHNRLYWYRQTLGQGPEFLTYFQNEAQLEKSRLLSDRFSAERPKGSFSTLEIQRTEQGDSAMYLCASSLALAEYNEQFFGPGTRLTVL.

The chain links TRBV30 to TRBJ2-2; possible D gene TRBD1, 5 bases. Trimming removed 2 bases at V and 6 bases at J, with 10 bases between. The CDR3 runs to 13 residues. The germline V gene has CDR1 GTSNPN and CDR2 SVGIG (reference sequence). Written as DNA, the CDR3 is TGTGCCTGGAGTCCCCTAGGGGCCGGGGAGCTGTTTTTT. This gives the protein CAWSPLGAGELFF.

The genes are TRBV7-9 and TRBJ1-2; maybe TRBD1 (6 bases). Trimming removed 6 bases at V and 8 bases at J, with 16 bases between. The CDR3 loop spans 13 amino acids. From germline, CDR1 is SEHNR and CDR2 FQNEAQ (reference sequence). For the CDR3, the DNA is TGTGCCAGCAGGGAGGGGGGGCCGGAAGGCTACACCTTC. Translated, it gives CASREGGPEGYTF.